This T cell receptor (beta chain) was sequenced for a study of CD8+ T cells in alopecia areata. Investigators isolated RNA and reverse transcribed it into cDNA to act as the sequencing template. Repertoires were generated with immunoSEQ multiplex PCR, while TCRdb's copy carries only in-frame clones and drops some. The sample contains over 120,000 clones, roughly three fifths of which appear only once. Germline-derived CDR1 and CDR2 are MGHRA and YSYEKL. The length of the CDR3 is 16 residues. Trimming took 2 bases from V and 4 from J; bases not matched to a gene: 8. The sample was CD4+ T cells sorted from blood, taken at week 0. This receptor was obtained from a human donor with alopecia areata. The chain employs TRBV4-1 and TRBJ1-2; TRBD1 matches at 9 bases. The CDR3 sequence is CASSQSTGGNFYGYTF. The CDR3 region has the DNA TGCGCCAGCAGCCAATCCACAGGGGGCAATTTCTATGGCTACACCTTC.